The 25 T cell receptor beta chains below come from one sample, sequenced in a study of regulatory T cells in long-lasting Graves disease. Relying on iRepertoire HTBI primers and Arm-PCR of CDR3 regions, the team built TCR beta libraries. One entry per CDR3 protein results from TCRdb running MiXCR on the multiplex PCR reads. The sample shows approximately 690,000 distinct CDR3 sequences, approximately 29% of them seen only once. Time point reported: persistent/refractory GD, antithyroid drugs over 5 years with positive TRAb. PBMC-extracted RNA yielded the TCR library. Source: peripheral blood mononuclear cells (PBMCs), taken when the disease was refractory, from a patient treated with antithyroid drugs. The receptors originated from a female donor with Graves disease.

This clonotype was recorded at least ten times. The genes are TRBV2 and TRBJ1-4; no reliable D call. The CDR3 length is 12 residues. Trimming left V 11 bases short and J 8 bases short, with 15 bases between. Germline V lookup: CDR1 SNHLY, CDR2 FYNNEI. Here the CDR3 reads CARGWKREKLFF. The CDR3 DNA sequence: TGTGCCCGTGGATGGAAAAGAGAAAAACTGTTTTTT.

This CDR3 reads CASSLQEATNEKLFF. The CDR3 DNA reads TGTGCCAGCAGCCTCCAGGAGGCAACTAATGAAAAACTGTTTTTT. This chain joins TRBV7-9 and TRBJ1-4; the D is unclear. This CDR3 has 15 amino acids. Trimming removed 5 bases from V and 0 bases from J, with 10 bases in between. CDR1 is SEHNR, CDR2 FQNEAQ, per germline (reference sequence). The full variable domain, completed using reference TRBV7-9 and TRBJ1-4, is DTGVSQNPRHKITKRGQNVTFRCDPISEHNRLYWYRQTLGQGPEFLTYFQNEAQLEKSRLLSDRFSAERPKGSFSTLEIQRTEQGDSAMYLCASSLQEATNEKLFFGSGTQLSVL.

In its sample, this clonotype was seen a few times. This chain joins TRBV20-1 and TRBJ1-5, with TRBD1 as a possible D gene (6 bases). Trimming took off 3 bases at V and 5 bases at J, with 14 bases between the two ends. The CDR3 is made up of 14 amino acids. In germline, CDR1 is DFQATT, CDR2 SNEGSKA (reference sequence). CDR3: CSARALDSHQPQHF. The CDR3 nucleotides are TGCAGTGCTAGGGCCTTGGACAGCCATCAGCCCCAGCATTTT.

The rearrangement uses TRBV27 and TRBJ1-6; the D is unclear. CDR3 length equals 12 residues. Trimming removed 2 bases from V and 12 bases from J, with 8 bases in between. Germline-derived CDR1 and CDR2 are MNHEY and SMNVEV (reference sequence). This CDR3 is CASSLREGPLHF. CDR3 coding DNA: TGTGCCAGCAGTTTAAGAGAAGGACCCCTCCACTTT.

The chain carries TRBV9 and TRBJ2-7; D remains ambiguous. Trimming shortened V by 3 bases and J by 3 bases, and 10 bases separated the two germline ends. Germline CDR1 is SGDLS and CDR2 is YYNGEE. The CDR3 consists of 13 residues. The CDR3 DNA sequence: TGTGCCAGCAGCGGACGGTATGGCTACGAGCAGTACTTC. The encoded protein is CASSGRYGYEQYF. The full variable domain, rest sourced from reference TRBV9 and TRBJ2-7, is DSGVTQTPKHLITATGQRVTLRCSPRSGDLSVYWYQQSLDQGLQFLIQYYNGEERAKGNILERFSAQQFPDLHSELNLSSLELGDSALYFCASSGRYGYEQYFGPGTRLTVT.

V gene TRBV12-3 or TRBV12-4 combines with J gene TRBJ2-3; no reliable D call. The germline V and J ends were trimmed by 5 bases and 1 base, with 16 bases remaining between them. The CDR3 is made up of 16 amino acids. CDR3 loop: CASSPSLGSGTDTQYF. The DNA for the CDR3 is TGTGCCAGCAGTCCCTCCTTAGGATCGGGCACAGATACGCAGTATTTT.

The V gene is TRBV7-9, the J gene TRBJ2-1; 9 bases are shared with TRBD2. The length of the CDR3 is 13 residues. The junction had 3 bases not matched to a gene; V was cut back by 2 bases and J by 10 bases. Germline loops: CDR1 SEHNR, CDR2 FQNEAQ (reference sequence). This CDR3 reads CASSLTLAGEQFF. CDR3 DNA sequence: TGTGCCAGCAGCTTAACCCTAGCGGGAGAGCAGTTCTTC.

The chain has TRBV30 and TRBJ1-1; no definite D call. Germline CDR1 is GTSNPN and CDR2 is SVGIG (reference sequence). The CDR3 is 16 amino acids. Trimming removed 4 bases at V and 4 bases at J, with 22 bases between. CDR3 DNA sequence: TGTGCCTGGACCCGAGGGATGGGGAACGGGATCACTGAAGCTTTCTTT. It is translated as CAWTRGMGNGITEAFF.

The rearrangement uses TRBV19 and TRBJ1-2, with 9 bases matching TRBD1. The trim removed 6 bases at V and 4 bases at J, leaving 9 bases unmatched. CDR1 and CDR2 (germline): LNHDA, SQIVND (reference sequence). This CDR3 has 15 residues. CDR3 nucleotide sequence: TGTGCCAGTAGATGGAGACAGGGGGACTTCTATGGCTACACCTTC. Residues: CASRWRQGDFYGYTF.

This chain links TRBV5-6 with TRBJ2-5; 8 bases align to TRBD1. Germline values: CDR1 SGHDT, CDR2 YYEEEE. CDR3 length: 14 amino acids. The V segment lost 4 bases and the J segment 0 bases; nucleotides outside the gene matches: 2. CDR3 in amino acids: CASSRTGNQETQYF. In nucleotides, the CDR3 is TGTGCCAGCAGCCGGACAGGGAACCAAGAGACCCAGTACTTC.

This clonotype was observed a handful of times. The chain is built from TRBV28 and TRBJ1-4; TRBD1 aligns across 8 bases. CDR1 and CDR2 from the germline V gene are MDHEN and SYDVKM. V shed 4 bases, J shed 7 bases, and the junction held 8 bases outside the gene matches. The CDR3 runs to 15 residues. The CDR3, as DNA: TGTGCCAGCAGTTCCACTTTGACAGGGGCTGAAAAACTGTTTTTT. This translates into CASSSTLTGAEKLFF. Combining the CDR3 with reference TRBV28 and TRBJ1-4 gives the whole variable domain DVKVTQSSRYLVKRTGEKVFLECVQDMDHENMFWYRQDPGLGLRLIYFSYDVKMKEKGDIPEGYSVSREKKERFSLILESASTNQTSMYLCASSSTLTGAEKLFFGSGTQLSVL.

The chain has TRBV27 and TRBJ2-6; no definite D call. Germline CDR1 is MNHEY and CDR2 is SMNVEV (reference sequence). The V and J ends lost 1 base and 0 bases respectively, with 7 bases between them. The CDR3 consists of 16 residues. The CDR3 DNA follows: TGTGCCAGCAGTTTATTCTGGGACTCTGGGGCCAACGTCCTGACTTTC. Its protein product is CASSLFWDSGANVLTF.

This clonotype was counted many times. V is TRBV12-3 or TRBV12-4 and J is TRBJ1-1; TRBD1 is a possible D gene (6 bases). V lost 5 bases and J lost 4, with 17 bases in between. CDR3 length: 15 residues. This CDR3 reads CASSTSGAGGTEAFF. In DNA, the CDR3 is TGTGCCAGCAGTACCTCAGGGGCCGGGGGCACTGAAGCTTTCTTT.

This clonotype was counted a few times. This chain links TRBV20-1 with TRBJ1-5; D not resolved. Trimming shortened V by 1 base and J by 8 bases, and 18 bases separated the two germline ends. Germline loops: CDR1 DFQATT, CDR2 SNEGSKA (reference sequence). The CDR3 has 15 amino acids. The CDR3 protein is CSARVSRSFAEPQHF. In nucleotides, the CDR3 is TGCAGTGCTAGAGTTTCACGTTCATTCGCTGAGCCCCAGCATTTT.

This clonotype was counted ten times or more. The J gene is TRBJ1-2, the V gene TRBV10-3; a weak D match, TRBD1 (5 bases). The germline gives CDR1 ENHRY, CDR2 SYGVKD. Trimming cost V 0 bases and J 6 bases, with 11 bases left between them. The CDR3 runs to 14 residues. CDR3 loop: CAISESWGFDGYTF. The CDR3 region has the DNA TGTGCCATCAGTGAGTCATGGGGCTTCGATGGCTACACCTTC.

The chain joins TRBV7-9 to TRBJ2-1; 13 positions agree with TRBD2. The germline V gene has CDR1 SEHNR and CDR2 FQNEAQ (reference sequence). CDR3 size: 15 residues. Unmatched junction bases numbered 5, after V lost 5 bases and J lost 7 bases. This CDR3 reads CASSTRTSGRNEQFF. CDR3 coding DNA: TGTGCCAGCAGCACAAGGACTAGCGGGAGAAATGAGCAGTTCTTC.

This chain's CDR3 is CASSAGVNQPQHF. The CDR3 bases are TGTGCCAGCAGCGCCGGGGTAAATCAGCCCCAGCATTTT. The chain combines TRBV9 with TRBJ1-5, with no clear D. V gave up 3 bases and J gave up 4 bases, with 8 bases separating them. The CDR3 is made up of 13 amino acids. The germline gives CDR1 SGDLS, CDR2 YYNGEE.

In nucleotides, the CDR3 is TGTGCCAGCAGCTTAGGGGGGCTCACGGGCACTGAAGCTTTCTTT. Amino acids: CASSLGGLTGTEAFF. The J gene is TRBJ1-1, the V gene TRBV7-2; a possible D gene is TRBD1 (6 bases). The CDR3 length is 15 residues. Germline V lookup: CDR1 SGHTA, CDR2 FQGNSA. The V end lost 1 base, the J end lost 4 bases, and 13 bases lay between the germline ends.

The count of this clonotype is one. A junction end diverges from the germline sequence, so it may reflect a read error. CDR3 bases: TGCGCCAGCAGCCAAGTCGGGATTTCCCCCTATGGCCACACCTTC. Amino acids: CASSQVGISPYGHTF. The rearrangement links TRBV4-1 to TRBJ1-2, with unresolved D. Germline CDR1 reads MGHRA; CDR2 reads YSYEKL. The length of the CDR3 is 15 residues.

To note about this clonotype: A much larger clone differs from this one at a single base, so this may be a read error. The CDR3 nucleotides are TGTGCCAGCAGTTCCTTATCGACCGGCTACACCTTC. The encoded protein is CASSSLSTGYTF. The J gene is TRBJ1-2, the V gene TRBV12-3 or TRBV12-4; D remains unclear. The V end lost 4 bases, the J end lost 8 bases, and 11 bases lay between the germline ends. The length of the CDR3 is 12 residues.

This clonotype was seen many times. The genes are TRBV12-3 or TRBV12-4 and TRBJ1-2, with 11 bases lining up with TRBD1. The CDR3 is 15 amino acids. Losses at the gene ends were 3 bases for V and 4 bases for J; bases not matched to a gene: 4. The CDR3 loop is CASSFSGTGGYGYTF. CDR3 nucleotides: TGTGCCAGCAGTTTTTCTGGGACAGGGGGCTATGGCTACACCTTC.

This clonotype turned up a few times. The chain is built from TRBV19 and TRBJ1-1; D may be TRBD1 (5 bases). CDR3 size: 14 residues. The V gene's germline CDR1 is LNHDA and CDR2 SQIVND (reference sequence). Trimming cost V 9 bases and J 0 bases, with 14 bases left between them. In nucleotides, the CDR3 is TGTGCCAGCGGTAAGGGACGGTTGAACACTGAAGCTTTCTTT. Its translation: CASGKGRLNTEAFF.

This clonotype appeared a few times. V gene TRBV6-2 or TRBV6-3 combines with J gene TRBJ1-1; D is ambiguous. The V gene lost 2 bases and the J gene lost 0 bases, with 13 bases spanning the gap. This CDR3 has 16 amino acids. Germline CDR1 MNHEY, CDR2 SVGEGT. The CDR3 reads CASSYPPQALNTEAFF. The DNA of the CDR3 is TGTGCCAGCAGTTACCCACCTCAGGCGTTGAACACTGAAGCTTTCTTT.

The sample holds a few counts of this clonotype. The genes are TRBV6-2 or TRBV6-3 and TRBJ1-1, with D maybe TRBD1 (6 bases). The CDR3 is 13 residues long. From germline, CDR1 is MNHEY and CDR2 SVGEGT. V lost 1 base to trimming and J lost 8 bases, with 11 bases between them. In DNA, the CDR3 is TGTGCCAGCAGTTACTTTTACGACAGGGAAGCTTTCTTT. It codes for CASSYFYDREAFF.

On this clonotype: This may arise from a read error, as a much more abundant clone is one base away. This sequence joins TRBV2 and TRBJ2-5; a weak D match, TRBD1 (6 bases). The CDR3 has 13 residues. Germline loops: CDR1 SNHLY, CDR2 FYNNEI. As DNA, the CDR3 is TGTGCCAGCAGTGATACAGGGCAAGAGACCCAGTGCTTC. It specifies CASSDTGQETQCF.